These 13 T cell receptor beta chains were sequenced from one sample in a study of OX40 agonist ivuxolimab in advanced cancers. The table came from immunoSEQ multiplex PCR; TCRdb's copy has only in-frame clones and leaves some out. The sample gives tens of thousands of clones, roughly 82% of which show up once; over 2% is in the top ten. Here the sequenced sample was CD4+ or CD8+ T cells sorted from blood, taken in a trial of the OX40 agonist ivuxolimab. The origin of the receptors is an adult with an advanced solid tumor such as melanoma, head and neck, liver or kidney cancer.

This clone showed up just once. J is TRBJ2-3 and V is TRBV5-6; 11 bases are shared with TRBD2. From germline, CDR1 is SGHDT and CDR2 YYEEEE. The length of the CDR3 is 16 residues. V trimming: 4 bases; J trimming: 2 bases; junction bases outside the gene matches: 6. The CDR3 DNA reads as TGTGCCAGCAGCACGACTAGCGGGGTGATCACAGATACGCAGTATTTT. Protein sequence: CASSTTSGVITDTQYF.

This chain links TRBV7-9 with TRBJ1-2, with TRBD1 matching 7 bases. CDR1 and CDR2 (germline): SEHNR, FQNEAQ (reference sequence). The V and J ends lost 2 bases and 5 bases, in that order; junction bases with no gene match: 14. This CDR3 has 17 amino acids. The CDR3 nucleotides read TGTGCCAGCAGCTTACGTGGTCAGGGGGGAGGTGGTTATGGCTACACCTTC. It encodes CASSLRGQGGGGYGYTF.

The V call is TRBV5-1, the J call TRBJ2-7; D is unclear. This CDR3 is built from 14 residues. Germline V gene sequence: CDR1 SGHRS, CDR2 YFSETQ. V lost 4 bases to trimming and J lost 0 bases, with 11 bases between them. The CDR3 DNA is TGCGCCAGCAGCAAGGACGCCGGCTCCTACGAGCAGTACTTC. As protein: CASSKDAGSYEQYF.

CDR3 sequence: CASSQAGQEKGKLFF. CDR3 coding DNA: TGTGCCAGCAGCCAAGCGGGGCAGGAGAAAGGAAAACTGTTTTTT. The chain combines TRBV4-2 with TRBJ1-4; maybe TRBD1 (5 bases). Germline V CDR1 and CDR2: LGHNA, YNFKEQ. This CDR3 has 15 amino acids. V was trimmed by 1 base and J by 10 bases, leaving 16 bases between them.

This chain connects TRBV4-3 to TRBJ1-6; D is unresolved. Trimming took 1 base from V and 4 from J, leaving 5 bases between them. Germline V CDR1 and CDR2: LGHNA, YSLEER. CDR3 length: 14 amino acids. In nucleotides, the CDR3 is TGCGCCAGCAGCCAAGTCGGATATAATTCACCCCTCCACTTT. This gives the protein CASSQVGYNSPLHF.

The chain is built from TRBV27 and TRBJ2-3; the D is unclear. The CDR3 is 12 amino acids. CDR1 and CDR2 from the germline V gene are MNHEY and SMNVEV (reference sequence). V lost 4 bases and J lost 2, with 4 bases in between. CDR3 nucleotide sequence: TGTGCCAGCAGTTCCGTCACAGATACGCAGTATTTT. Amino acid sequence: CASSSVTDTQYF.

This chain uses TRBV9 with TRBJ2-2; 11 positions agree with TRBD1. With 4 bases clipped from V and 4 bases from J, the junction kept 3 bases outside the gene matches. There are 15 residues in the CDR3. Germline CDR1 SGDLS, CDR2 YYNGEE. CDR3 protein: CASSWGQGGTGELFF. Here the CDR3 DNA reads TGTGCCAGCAGCTGGGGACAGGGGGGCACCGGGGAGCTGTTTTTT. Looking up the rest from reference TRBV9 and TRBJ2-2 gives the full variable domain: DSGVTQTPKHLITATGQRVTLRCSPRSGDLSVYWYQQSLDQGLQFLIQYYNGEERAKGNILERFSAQQFPDLHSELNLSSLELGDSALYFCASSWGQGGTGELFFGEGSRLTVL.

The V call is TRBV27, the J call TRBJ2-3, with D perhaps matching TRBD2 (6 bases). The CDR3 contains 15 residues. V lost 5 bases to trimming and J lost 0 bases, with 12 bases between them. Germline V gene sequence: CDR1 MNHEY, CDR2 SMNVEV (reference sequence). The CDR3 nucleotides read TGTGCCAGCAGTGCCGGGACTTTGAGCACAGATACGCAGTATTTT. The encoded protein is CASSAGTLSTDTQYF.

CDR3 DNA: TGTGCCAGCAGTTTCGACAGATGGGGCAATCAGCCCCAGCATTTT. Its translation: CASSFDRWGNQPQHF. This chain uses TRBV7-8 with TRBJ1-5, with D maybe TRBD1 (5 bases). V was pared by 6 bases and J by 2 bases, with 14 bases between. The germline gives CDR1 SGHVS, CDR2 FQNEAQ. The CDR3 totals 15 residues.

This clone was picked up a small number of times. J is TRBJ1-6 and V is TRBV6-6; 7 bases align to TRBD1. After removal of 7 bases from V and 8 bases from J, the junction contained 8 bases not matched to a gene. The CDR3 is 14 residues long. The germline V gene has CDR1 MNHNY and CDR2 SVGAGI (reference sequence). DNA of the CDR3: TGTGCCAGCACTCGGGACAGTGAATATTCACCCCTCCACTTT. Translated, it gives CASTRDSEYSPLHF.

The chain carries TRBV6-6 and TRBJ2-7, with TRBD2 as a possible D gene (5 bases). The CDR3 is 14 amino acids. Trimming removed 8 bases from V and 1 base from J, with 15 bases in between. Germline V gives CDR1 MNHNY, CDR2 SVGAGI (reference sequence). This CDR3 is CASRDVSASYEQYF. The CDR3 DNA sequence: TGTGCCAGCCGCGACGTTAGCGCATCCTACGAGCAGTACTTC.

A single count supports this clone. The J gene is TRBJ2-7, the V gene TRBV7-6, with TRBD2 identical over 9 bases. Germline-derived CDR1 and CDR2 are SGHVS and FNYEAQ. The CDR3 consists of 17 residues. V lost 1 base and J lost 2; bases outside the gene matches: 9. CDR3 in amino acids: CASSLGLVAGEAYEQYF. CDR3 sequence (DNA): TGTGCCAGCAGCTTAGGCTTGGTAGCGGGGGAGGCCTACGAGCAGTACTTC.

The chain combines TRBV7-3 with TRBJ2-1; TRBD1 agrees at 9 bases. Germline CDR1 and CDR2: SGHTA and FQGTGA. This CDR3 spans 15 amino acids. V shed 1 base, J shed 6 bases, and the junction held 4 bases outside the gene matches. The CDR3 reads CASSLSGTGPNEQFF. The CDR3, as DNA: TGTGCCAGCAGCTTAAGCGGGACAGGGCCCAATGAGCAGTTCTTC.